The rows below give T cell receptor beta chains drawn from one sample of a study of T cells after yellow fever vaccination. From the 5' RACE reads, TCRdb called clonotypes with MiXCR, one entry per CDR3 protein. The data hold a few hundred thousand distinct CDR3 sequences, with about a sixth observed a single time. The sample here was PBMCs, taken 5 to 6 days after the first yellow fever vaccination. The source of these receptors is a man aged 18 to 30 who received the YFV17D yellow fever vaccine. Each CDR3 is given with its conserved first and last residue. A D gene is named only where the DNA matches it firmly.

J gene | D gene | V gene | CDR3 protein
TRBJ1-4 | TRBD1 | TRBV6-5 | CASSYQDREKLFF
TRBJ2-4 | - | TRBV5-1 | CASSLETGNIQYF
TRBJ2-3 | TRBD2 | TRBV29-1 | CSVDLAGGQLDTQYF
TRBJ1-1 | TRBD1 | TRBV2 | CASREGQGAMNTEAFF
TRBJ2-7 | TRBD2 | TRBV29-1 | CSVSTGGEQYF
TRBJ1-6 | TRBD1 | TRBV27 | CASSWTGGSPLHF
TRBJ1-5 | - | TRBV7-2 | CASSLTHESNQPQHF
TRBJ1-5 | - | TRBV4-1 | CASSQKGTTRIQPQHF
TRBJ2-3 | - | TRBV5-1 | CASSLEPRVSTDTQYF
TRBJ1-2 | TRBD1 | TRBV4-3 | CASSQSEGAGYGYTF
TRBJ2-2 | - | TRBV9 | CASSAATGELFF
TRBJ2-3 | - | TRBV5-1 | CASSSGNSHTDTQYF
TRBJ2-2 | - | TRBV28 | CASIPGAGTGELFF
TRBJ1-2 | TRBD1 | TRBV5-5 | CASSVLGDRVEGGYTF
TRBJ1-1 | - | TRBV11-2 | CASSHGGRVNTEAFF
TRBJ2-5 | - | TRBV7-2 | CASSLSRRAQETQYF
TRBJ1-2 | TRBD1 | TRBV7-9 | CASSSRQGVNYGYTF
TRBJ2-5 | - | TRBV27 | CASSHLETQYF
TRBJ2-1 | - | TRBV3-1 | CASSQLTSDEQFF
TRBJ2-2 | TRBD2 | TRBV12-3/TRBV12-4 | CTRSLVGASGGDTGELFF
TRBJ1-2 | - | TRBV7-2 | CASSLGDLLYGYTF
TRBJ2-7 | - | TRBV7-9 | CASSSFAWGVGYEQYF
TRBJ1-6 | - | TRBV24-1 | CATSAGVGTLHF
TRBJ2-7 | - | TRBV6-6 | CASSSARYEQYF
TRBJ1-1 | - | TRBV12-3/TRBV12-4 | CASSQGVGMNTEAFF
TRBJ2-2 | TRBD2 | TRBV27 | CASGGSGELYTGELFF
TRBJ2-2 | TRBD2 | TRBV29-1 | CSVRGGSNTGELFF
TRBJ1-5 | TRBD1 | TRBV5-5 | CASSRDSLLIQPQHF
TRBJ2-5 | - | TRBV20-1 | CSAIPLGAMETQYF
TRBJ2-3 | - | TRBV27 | CASSLLPASTDTQYF
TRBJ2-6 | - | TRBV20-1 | CSARELLGSPGGSGANVLTF
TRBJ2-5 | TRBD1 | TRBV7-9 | CASSLGGQGVGQETQYF
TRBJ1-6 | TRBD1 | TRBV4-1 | CASSLGQTGTNSPLHF
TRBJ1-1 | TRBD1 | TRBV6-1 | CASNEPGQEPLQPLTEAFF
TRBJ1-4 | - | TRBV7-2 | CASSLFGGTNEKLFF
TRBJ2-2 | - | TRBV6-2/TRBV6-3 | CASSPRGGSAGELFF
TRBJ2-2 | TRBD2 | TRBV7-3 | CASSLKSASGNTGELFF
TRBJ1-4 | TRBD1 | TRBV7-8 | CASSPGTGQRSNEKLFF
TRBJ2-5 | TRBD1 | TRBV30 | CAWSRGGTGIETQYF
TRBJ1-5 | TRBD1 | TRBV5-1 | CASSLNRTGGNQPQHF
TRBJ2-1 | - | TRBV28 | CASSGRRYEQFF